What follows are 5 T cell receptor beta chains derived from one specimen sequenced in a study of T cell changes during pregnancy in multiple sclerosis. TCRdb keeps only in-frame clones here, not all; method: immunoSEQ multiplex PCR. The sample contains more than 45,000 clones, around 94% of which appear only once. This specimen was CD4+ T cells from peripheral blood mononuclear cells, taken in the second trimester of pregnancy. Source of these receptors: a female donor with multiple sclerosis, enrolled in a pregnancy study.

This chain joins TRBV7-8 and TRBJ1-1; no firm D call. The CDR3 loop spans 14 amino acids. The V and J ends lost 5 bases and 5 bases respectively, with 15 bases between them. Germline CDR1 SGHVS, CDR2 FQNEAQ. CDR3 in amino acids: CASSMYTARTEAFF. CDR3 nucleotide sequence: TGTGCCAGCAGCATGTACACGGCGCGGACTGAAGCTTTCTTT.

This rearrangement joins TRBV2 to TRBJ1-2; TRBD1 is a possible D gene (6 bases). CDR1 is SNHLY and CDR2 is FYNNEI in the germline V gene. The CDR3 runs 16 residues. Trimming shortened V by 5 bases and J by 8 bases, and 24 bases separated the two germline ends. The CDR3 region is CASSRTAPVVRNGYTF. CDR3 DNA sequence: TGTGCCAGCAGTAGGACAGCCCCCGTTGTGAGGAACGGCTACACCTTC.

This rearrangement joins TRBV7-2 to TRBJ2-7; tentatively, D is TRBD2 (6 bases). CDR1 is SGHTA and CDR2 is FQGNSA in the germline V gene. This CDR3 has 16 residues. V lost 1 base and J 3 bases, leaving 16 bases between the germline ends. The CDR3 DNA follows: TGTGCCAGCAGCTTAGGATCAGCGGGCGACTTCTACGAGCAGTACTTC. It encodes CASSLGSAGDFYEQYF. The variable domain in full, with the rest retrieved from reference TRBV7-2 and TRBJ2-7, is GAGVSQSPSNKVTEKGKDVELRCDPISGHTALYWYRQSLGQGLEFLIYFQGNSAPDKSGLPSDRFSAERTGGSVSTLTIQRTQQEDSAVYLCASSLGSAGDFYEQYFGPGTRLTVT.

This clone was detected once. The rearrangement links TRBV5-3 to TRBJ2-3; D is unresolved. TRBV5-3 is placed among ORFs of uncertain function. CDR3 length: 15 residues. The V and J ends lost 3 bases and 0 bases respectively, with 11 bases between them. CDR3 DNA: TGTGCCAGAAGCTCCCCGAGAGGCAGCACAGATACGCAGTATTTT. It is translated as CARSSPRGSTDTQYF.

J is TRBJ1-6 and V is TRBV7-2, with a possible D match to TRBD1 (6 bases). V lost 0 bases and J 6 bases, leaving 12 bases between the germline ends. The CDR3 runs 16 residues. From germline, CDR1 is SGHTA and CDR2 FQGNSA. CDR3 sequence reads: CASSLAGGQRNSPLHF. The CDR3 coding sequence is TGTGCCAGCAGCTTAGCCGGCGGACAGCGTAATTCACCCCTCCACTTT.